The 31 T cell receptor beta chains listed next were all sequenced from one sample in a study of early T cells in non-severe SARS-CoV-2 infection (dated by TCRdb to about 2021). Library method: 5' RACE. Sequencing was carried out with a NextSeq 500. TCRdb handled the public reads itself, with Q25 trimming in fastp and clone calling in MiXCR, and kept productive beta chains. Each entry is one CDR3 protein sequence, shown with its most common DNA and genes. This sample comprises 75,000 to 100,000 distinct CDR3 sequences, about 15% of them detected only once. The top ten hold 0.95% to 1.5% of the sample. Sequenced material: whole blood. Receptor source: an adult who was a healthcare worker with PCR-confirmed SARS-CoV-2 infection or an uninfected control (not recorded which).

This clonotype turned up a few times. This chain uses TRBV12-3 or TRBV12-4 with TRBJ2-7, with a tentative D call TRBD1 (5 bases). The CDR3 consists of 14 residues. Trimming pared 5 bases from V and 3 bases from J, leaving 14 bases between. CDR3 amino acids: CASSTLTESYEQYF. CDR3 in DNA: TGTGCCAGCAGTACCCTGACAGAGAGCTACGAGCAGTACTTC.

The V gene is TRBV29-1, the J gene TRBJ1-2; possible D gene TRBD1, 5 bases. Trimming removed 4 bases at V and 8 bases at J, with 8 bases between. Germline V lookup: CDR1 SQVTM, CDR2 ANQGSEA. CDR3 size: 10 residues. This chain's CDR3 is CSVGGGGYTF. CDR3 nucleotide sequence: TGCAGCGTTGGGGGCGGCGGCTACACCTTC.

The J gene is TRBJ1-5, the V gene TRBV18; the D gene is possibly TRBD1 (5 bases). From germline, CDR1 is KGHSH and CDR2 LQKENI. V was trimmed by 4 bases and J by 5 bases, leaving 12 bases between them. The CDR3 covers 14 residues. In nucleotides, the CDR3 is TGTGCCAGCTCACGGCAGGGCAGATATCAGCCCCAGCATTTT. This gives the protein CASSRQGRYQPQHF.

The CDR3 DNA follows: TGTGCCAGCAGCTTAGTTACAAAGGACTATGGCTACACCTTC. Translating it yields CASSLVTKDYGYTF. The rearrangement uses TRBV7-2 and TRBJ1-2; D is unresolved. The CDR3 runs 14 residues. Germline lookup yields CDR1 SGHTA and CDR2 FQGNSA. The germline V and J ends were trimmed by 1 base and 3 bases, with 9 bases remaining between them.

The table lists this clonotype with a few counts. V is TRBV10-1 and J is TRBJ2-2; D remains ambiguous. V was pared by 3 bases and J by 2 bases, with 10 bases between. The CDR3 has 15 residues. Per germline, CDR1 WNHNN and CDR2 SYGVQD (reference sequence). CDR3 in DNA: TGCGCCAGCAGTGAAATGCGGCAAAACACCGGGGAGCTGTTTTTT. It is translated as CASSEMRQNTGELFF.

This rearrangement joins TRBV2 to TRBJ2-3; possible D gene TRBD2, 6 bases. Germline V gene data show CDR1 as SNHLY and CDR2 as FYNNEI. Trimming removed 7 bases from V and 4 bases from J, with 9 bases in between. The length of the CDR3 is 12 residues. The CDR3 loop reads CASTRGADTQYF. CDR3 DNA sequence: TGTGCCAGCACCCGCGGGGCAGATACGCAGTATTTT.

The rearrangement joins TRBV10-3 to TRBJ1-4, with a tentative D call TRBD1 (6 bases). V shed 5 bases and J shed 0 bases, with 19 bases lying between them. CDR3 size: 18 residues. Germline V gene lookup returns CDR1 ENHRY and CDR2 SYGVKD. This CDR3 is CAISSMEGGIATNEKLFF. CDR3 bases: TGTGCCATCAGTAGCATGGAGGGGGGAATCGCAACTAATGAAAAACTGTTTTTT.

This clonotype was detected only once. The V and J genes are TRBV18 and TRBJ2-3, with TRBD1 identical over 7 bases. The junction had 6 bases not matched to a gene; V was cut back by 5 bases and J by 4 bases. From germline, CDR1 is KGHSH and CDR2 LQKENI. The CDR3 extends over 14 amino acids. The CDR3 bases are TGTGCCAGCTCATCACAGGGGAGCTCAGATACGCAGTATTTT. Encoded protein: CASSSQGSSDTQYF.

The V and J genes are TRBV28 and TRBJ2-2; no reliable D call. The germline CDR1 and CDR2 sequences are MDHEN and SYDVKM. V lost 2 bases and J 1 base, leaving 8 bases between the germline ends. This CDR3 is 15 amino acids long. CDR3 DNA sequence: TGTGCCAGCAGTTTAATCGGAATGAACACCGGGGAGCTGTTTTTT. It specifies CASSLIGMNTGELFF.

This chain links TRBV28 with TRBJ2-3; 11 nucleotides match TRBD2. Per the germline V gene, CDR1 is MDHEN and CDR2 is SYDVKM. V was clipped by 10 bases and J by 2 bases; unmatched bases: 5. The CDR3 is made up of 14 amino acids. The CDR3: CATQGLAATDTQYF. The CDR3 bases are TGTGCCACTCAGGGACTAGCGGCCACAGATACGCAGTATTTT.

The chain has TRBV7-2 and TRBJ2-7, with 7 bases lining up with TRBD1. The CDR3 is 14 residues long. Germline V gene data show CDR1 as SGHTA and CDR2 as FQGNSA. V was pared by 6 bases and J by 6 bases, with 11 bases of the junction left unmatched. Written as DNA, the CDR3 is TGTGCCAGCAGACGGGGACAGATGCTTGGCGAGCAGTACTTC. Its translation: CASRRGQMLGEQYF.

This chain links TRBV27 with TRBJ2-1; TRBD2 matches 9 bases. The CDR3 totals 15 residues. The germline gives CDR1 MNHEY, CDR2 SMNVEV (reference sequence). CDR3 in amino acids: CPTRAGGPPGNEQFF. DNA of the CDR3: TGTCCCACCCGAGCGGGAGGCCCGCCTGGCAATGAGCAGTTCTTC.

The sample holds many counts of this clonotype. The chain is built from TRBV11-2 and TRBJ2-2, with a tentative D call TRBD1 (5 bases). The V end lost 5 bases, the J end lost 0 bases, and 10 bases lay between the germline ends. This CDR3 has 15 amino acids. CDR1 is SGHAT, CDR2 FQNNGV, per germline. Here the CDR3 reads CASSSGHTNTGELFF. CDR3 DNA sequence: TGTGCCAGCAGCAGTGGACATACGAACACCGGGGAGCTGTTTTTT.

This chain uses TRBV19 with TRBJ2-7; 9 bases agree with TRBD1. Germline V gives CDR1 LNHDA, CDR2 SQIVND (reference sequence). This CDR3 has 15 residues. J was trimmed by 1 base and V by 3 bases; bases with no gene match: 4. In DNA, the CDR3 is TGTGCCAGTAGTATGGGGACAGGGCCATCCTACGAGCAGTACTTC. This translates into CASSMGTGPSYEQYF.

The chain recombines TRBV30 with TRBJ2-5; 14 bases fit TRBD2. Germline trimming cut 0 bases from V and 7 bases from J; bases unmatched to any gene: 1. The CDR3 runs 14 residues. CDR1 is GTSNPN, CDR2 SVGIG, per germline (reference sequence). CDR3 nucleotide sequence: TGTGCCTGGAGTGTCGGGACTAGCGGGAGGACCCAGTACTTC. Protein product: CAWSVGTSGRTQYF.

The V and J genes are TRBV30 and TRBJ2-7; D is unclear. V lost 2 bases, J lost 0 bases, and 14 bases lay in between. There are 15 residues in the CDR3. Germline values: CDR1 GTSNPN, CDR2 SVGIG (reference sequence). This chain's CDR3 is CAWSSTGRSSYEQYF. DNA of the CDR3: TGTGCCTGGAGTAGTACCGGCCGGAGCTCCTACGAGCAGTACTTC. Based on the CDR3 plus reference TRBV30 and TRBJ2-7, the full variable domain is SQTIHQWPATLVQPVGSPLSLECTVEGTSNPNLYWYRQAAGRGLQLLFYSVGIGQISSEVPQNLSASRPQDRQFILSSKKLLLSDSGFYLCAWSSTGRSSYEQYFGPGTRLTVT.

This clonotype came up many times. This chain joins TRBV7-2 and TRBJ2-7, with D unclear. Germline CDR1 and CDR2: SGHTA and FQGNSA. V dropped 1 base and J dropped 3 bases, with 10 bases sitting between them. This CDR3 spans 14 amino acids. The CDR3 coding sequence is TGTGCCAGCAGCTTAGTGAGAGCCAGCTACGAGCAGTACTTC. This codes for CASSLVRASYEQYF.

In its sample, this clonotype was seen many times. The CDR3 sequence: CAWSVGSNNEQFF. CDR3 bases: TGTGCCTGGAGTGTAGGAAGTAACAATGAGCAGTTCTTC. The chain employs TRBV30 and TRBJ2-1; D unclear. Germline lookup yields CDR1 GTSNPN and CDR2 SVGIG (reference sequence). The ends were cut back, 0 bases at V and 5 bases at J, with 8 bases in the middle. The CDR3 spans 13 residues.

The rearrangement uses TRBV6-5 and TRBJ2-2; unclear D gene. This CDR3 has 17 residues. Germline CDR1 and CDR2: MNHEY and SVGAGI. V dropped 6 bases and J dropped 1 base, with 18 bases sitting between them. The CDR3, as DNA: TGTGCCAGCAGAGCCACCGCCCTACGACGGAACACCGGGGAGCTGTTTTTT. Protein: CASRATALRRNTGELFF.

CDR3 bases: TGCAGCGCCCAGAATTTTAATGAAAAACTGTTTTTT. This encodes CSAQNFNEKLFF. The genes are TRBV20-1 and TRBJ1-4, with D hard to call. CDR3 size: 12 residues. Germline lookup yields CDR1 DFQATT and CDR2 SNEGSKA (reference sequence).

A few counts support this clonotype. The chain carries TRBV13 and TRBJ2-7; D not resolved. The germline V gene has CDR1 PRHDT and CDR2 FYEKMQ (reference sequence). V dropped 3 bases and J dropped 3 bases, with 12 bases sitting between them. CDR3 length: 14 residues. The chain's CDR3 is CASSFGRENYEQYF. The CDR3 nucleotides are TGTGCCAGCAGCTTCGGACGCGAAAACTACGAGCAGTACTTC.

The chain combines TRBV5-4 with TRBJ2-5, with TRBD2 as a possible D gene (5 bases). V dropped 0 bases and J dropped 1 base, with 7 bases sitting between them. CDR3 length: 14 residues. Germline CDR1 reads SGHNT; CDR2 reads YYREEE (reference sequence). CDR3 loop: CASSLAGSQETQYF. In nucleotides, the CDR3 is TGTGCCAGCAGCTTGGCTGGGAGCCAAGAGACCCAGTACTTC.

The chain couples TRBV20-1 to TRBJ2-7, with D perhaps TRBD1 (6 bases). Germline V gene data show CDR1 as DFQATT and CDR2 as SNEGSKA (reference sequence). Trimming cost V 3 bases and J 4 bases, with 13 bases left between them. This CDR3 has 13 amino acids. The CDR3 bases are TGCAGTGCTAGTGGCAGGGGCCAGTACGAGCAGTACTTC. Protein: CSASGRGQYEQYF.

The chain carries TRBV12-3 or TRBV12-4 and TRBJ2-1, with TRBD2 matching 13 bases. The junction had 9 bases not matched to a gene; V was cut back by 7 bases and J by 6 bases. The CDR3 runs to 16 residues. CDR3: CASTNPGLAGINEQFF. The CDR3 coding sequence is TGTGCCAGCACCAACCCGGGACTAGCGGGAATCAATGAGCAGTTCTTC.

Details on this clonotype: No conserved phenylalanine or tryptophan ends this CDR3, so it is likely a read error. The chain uses TRBV7-9 and TRBJ2-7; 7 positions agree with TRBD1. V trimming: 8 bases; J trimming: 3 bases; junction bases outside the gene matches: 7. Germline-derived CDR1 and CDR2 are SEHNR and FQNEAQ (reference sequence). This CDR3 has 13 residues. CDR3 bases: TGTGCCAGCGGGGACAGCATAAACTACGAGCAGTACTCC. This codes for CASGDSINYEQYS.

The gene calls are TRBV4-2 and TRBJ1-6; D remains ambiguous. This CDR3 is 12 amino acids long. V lost 2 bases to trimming and J lost 16 bases, with 12 bases between them. Germline V gene lookup returns CDR1 LGHNA and CDR2 YNFKEQ. As DNA, the CDR3 is TGTGCCAGCAGCCAACTCGGAGAGGAGCTCCACTTT. Amino acids: CASSQLGEELHF.

The V gene is TRBV7-8, the J gene TRBJ2-7; the D gene is possibly TRBD2 (6 bases). With 11 bases removed from V and 5 bases from J, the gap between germline ends came to 19 bases. CDR3 length: 13 residues. CDR1 and CDR2 from the germline V gene are SGHVS and FQNEAQ. This CDR3 is CACTGVLDNEQYF. Here the CDR3 DNA reads TGTGCCTGTACGGGAGTATTGGATAACGAGCAGTACTTC.

The gene calls are TRBV4-3 and TRBJ1-2; D might be TRBD1 (5 bases). This CDR3 has 15 residues. Germline V gene lookup returns CDR1 LGHNA and CDR2 YSLEER. V shed 4 bases and J shed 4 bases, with 16 bases lying between them. DNA for the CDR3: TGCGCCAGCAGCCCCCGACAGACTTTACCCTATGGCTACACCTTC. This codes for CASSPRQTLPYGYTF.

This clonotype was observed a few times. V gene TRBV30 combines with J gene TRBJ2-7; 9 nucleotides align to TRBD2. The CDR3 is made up of 14 amino acids. V dropped 2 bases and J dropped 1; count of bases not matched to a gene: 3. The germline gives CDR1 GTSNPN, CDR2 SVGIG (reference sequence). The CDR3 loop reads CAWSSSGRSYEQYF. The CDR3 nucleotides read TGTGCCTGGAGTTCGAGCGGGAGGTCCTACGAGCAGTACTTC.

There are a few counts of this clonotype. The gene calls are TRBV7-2 and TRBJ2-3, with a possible D match to TRBD2 (6 bases). This CDR3 is built from 16 residues. Deletions cut 1 base from V and 2 bases from J, with 13 bases between. Germline assignment: CDR1 SGHTA and CDR2 FQGNSA. The CDR3 reads CASSLGASATTDTQYF. The CDR3 coding sequence is TGTGCCAGCAGCTTAGGAGCTAGCGCGACCACAGATACGCAGTATTTT. Filled out from reference TRBV7-2 and TRBJ2-3, the complete variable domain reads GAGVSQSPSNKVTEKGKDVELRCDPISGHTALYWYRQSLGQGLEFLIYFQGNSAPDKSGLPSDRFSAERTGGSVSTLTIQRTQQEDSAVYLCASSLGASATTDTQYFGPGTRLTVL.

The rearrangement joins TRBV19 to TRBJ1-5; possibly TRBD1 for D (5 bases). CDR3 length: 14 amino acids. From germline, CDR1 is LNHDA and CDR2 SQIVND (reference sequence). V was shortened by 4 bases and J by 3 bases, with 10 bases between the two germline ends. CDR3 in DNA: TGTGCCAGTAGTACCCGACAGATCAATCAGCCCCAGCATTTT. Residues: CASSTRQINQPQHF.